This T cell receptor beta chain was identified during a study of shared clonotypes between healthy human individuals. V shed 2 bases and J shed 4 bases, with 15 bases lying between them. This CDR3 has 15 amino acids. The germline V gene encodes CDR1 MNHEY and CDR2 SVGAGI. Measured with immunoSEQ multiplex PCR; TCRdb has only the in-frame clones, and not every one. This table has about 2.3 million clones, approximately 95% appearing once. The sequence was obtained from a man younger than 30 in good health. Some clones in this sample may be carry-over from other donors' samples. Material: naive CD4+ T cells from PBMCs. Subset: CD45RA+ positively selected. The gene calls are TRBV6-5 and TRBJ2-7, with D perhaps TRBD1 (6 bases). The CDR3 spells CASSYKARTEYEQYF. The CDR3 DNA reads as TGTGCCAGCAGTTACAAGGCGCGGACAGAGTACGAGCAGTACTTC.